One sample yielded the 29 T cell receptor beta chains listed below, sequenced in a study of technical replicates of blood from a handful of donors. Measured with immunoSEQ multiplex PCR; TCRdb has only the in-frame clones, and not every one. This sample has around 70,000 clones, with around 97% found just once. Sample: T cells isolated from PBMCs. These TCRs come from a human donor in good health.

The chain has TRBV6-6 and TRBJ2-5; TRBD2 agrees at 10 bases. The CDR3 spans 14 residues. Looked up from germline, CDR1 is MNHNY and CDR2 is SVGAGI (reference sequence). The J segment lost 5 bases and the V segment lost 5 bases, leaving 5 bases of the junction unmatched. CDR3: CASSPGTSDETQYF. DNA of the CDR3: TGTGCCAGCAGTCCCGGGACTAGCGACGAGACCCAGTACTTC.

The V call is TRBV6-5, the J call TRBJ1-4; 8 nucleotides align to TRBD1. This CDR3 spans 14 amino acids. Germline V gene lookup returns CDR1 MNHEY and CDR2 SVGAGI. J was trimmed by 6 bases and V by 6 bases; bases with no gene match: 6. CDR3 in amino acids: CASRGGQDHEKLFF. CDR3 nucleotide sequence: TGTGCCAGCAGAGGGGGACAGGACCATGAAAAACTGTTTTTT.

The chain employs TRBV18 and TRBJ2-1; D is unclear. CDR3 length: 17 amino acids. V was shortened by 0 bases and J by 1 base, with 13 bases between the two germline ends. Germline loops: CDR1 KGHSH, CDR2 LQKENI. CDR3 loop: CASSPPLAVGSYNEQFF. Written as DNA, the CDR3 is TGTGCCAGCTCACCACCGTTGGCGGTCGGGTCCTACAATGAGCAGTTCTTC.

This rearrangement joins TRBV5-1 to TRBJ1-5, with 9 bases lining up with TRBD1. Trimming took 0 bases from V and 2 from J; bases not matched to a gene: 0. This CDR3 has 15 residues. Per germline, CDR1 SGHRS and CDR2 YFSETQ. The CDR3 loop reads CASSLGQGGNQPQHF. CDR3 bases: TGCGCCAGCAGCTTGGGACAGGGGGGCAATCAGCCCCAGCATTTT.

The chain links TRBV7-2 to TRBJ2-3, with D uncertain. This CDR3 comprises 16 residues. Trimming left V 1 base short and J 0 bases short, with 11 bases between. Germline-derived CDR1 and CDR2 are SGHTA and FQGNSA. As DNA, the CDR3 is TGTGCCAGCAGCTTAGGTTACATCTCAAGCACAGATACGCAGTATTTT. Its protein product is CASSLGYISSTDTQYF.

V is TRBV6-6 and J is TRBJ1-4, with TRBD1 as a possible D gene (5 bases). Germline assignment: CDR1 MNHNY and CDR2 SVGAGI (reference sequence). The length of the CDR3 is 12 residues. V lost 4 bases to trimming and J lost 7 bases, with 7 bases between them. The CDR3 sequence is CASSSTGEKLFF. The CDR3 nucleotides are TGTGCCAGCAGTTCCACAGGTGAAAAACTGTTTTTT.

V is TRBV28 and J is TRBJ2-2, with 7 bases aligning to TRBD1. The germline gives CDR1 MDHEN, CDR2 SYDVKM. The CDR3 loop spans 13 amino acids. The V gene end was trimmed by 9 bases and the J gene end by 4 bases; junction bases not matched to a gene: 5. DNA of the CDR3: TGTGCCAGTAGACAGGGTACCACCGGGGAGCTGTTTTTT. It yields the protein CASRQGTTGELFF.

V gene TRBV7-2 combines with J gene TRBJ1-5; D might be TRBD1 (5 bases). V was shortened by 3 bases and J by 0 bases, with 9 bases between the two germline ends. Germline-derived CDR1 and CDR2 are SGHTA and FQGNSA. The CDR3 contains 15 residues. The CDR3 region has the DNA TGTGCCAGCAGCTTGTCAGGGTATAGCAATCAGCCCCAGCATTTT. Translation: CASSLSGYSNQPQHF.

The chain is built from TRBV10-3 and TRBJ2-7, with 11 bases matching TRBD2. This CDR3 region has 14 residues. Germline CDR1 and CDR2: ENHRY and SYGVKD. Losses at the gene ends were 6 bases for V and 5 bases for J; bases not matched to a gene: 6. The CDR3 nucleotides are TGTGCCATCAGCGGACTAGCGGGCGGAAACGAGCAGTACTTC. Its protein is CAISGLAGGNEQYF.

The chain is built from TRBV4-1 and TRBJ1-4; D is perhaps TRBD1 (5 bases). This CDR3 region has 15 residues. Germline lookup yields CDR1 MGHRA and CDR2 YSYEKL. V lost 0 bases and J lost 8, with 13 bases in between. CDR3 residues: CASSQDWGVREKLFF. The CDR3 coding sequence is TGCGCCAGCAGCCAAGATTGGGGGGTTAGGGAAAAACTGTTTTTT.

The chain carries TRBV7-3 and TRBJ2-1, with a tentative D call TRBD2 (6 bases). There are 16 residues in the CDR3. In germline, CDR1 is SGHTA, CDR2 FQGTGA. Between the trimmed V and J ends, which lost 5 bases and 3 bases, there was a span of 17 bases. CDR3 coding DNA: TGTGCCAGCAGCCCTGAGAGGGAGGAGAGCTACAATGAGCAGTTCTTC. Translating gives CASSPEREESYNEQFF.

The chain recombines TRBV5-1 with TRBJ1-1, with D perhaps matching TRBD1 (5 bases). The CDR3 is 15 amino acids. V dropped 4 bases and J dropped 2 bases, with 15 bases sitting between them. Per the germline V gene, CDR1 is SGHRS and CDR2 is YFSETQ. Here the CDR3 reads CASSPPGLSNTEAFF. For the CDR3, the DNA is TGCGCCAGCAGCCCGCCGGGACTCTCCAACACTGAAGCTTTCTTT.

This chain uses TRBV5-1 with TRBJ2-3; 10 nucleotides line up with TRBD2. CDR1 and CDR2 from the germline V gene are SGHRS and YFSETQ. This CDR3 is 17 amino acids long. V dropped 1 base and J dropped 5; count of bases not matched to a gene: 10. The CDR3 reads CASSLIGIAGGGDTQYF. The CDR3 DNA reads as TGCGCCAGCAGCTTGATCGGAATAGCGGGAGGTGGAGATACGCAGTATTTT. The full variable domain, its missing parts supplied by reference TRBV5-1 and TRBJ2-3, is KAGVTQTPRYLIKTRGQQVTLSCSPISGHRSVSWYQQTPGQGLQFLFEYFSETQRNKGNFPGRFSGRQFSNSRSEMNVSTLELGDSALYLCASSLIGIAGGGDTQYFGPGTRLTVL.

This clone was picked up one time. V gene TRBV29-1 combines with J gene TRBJ2-5; no clear D gene. Between the trimmed V and J ends, which lost 0 bases and 4 bases, there was a span of 3 bases. The germline gives CDR1 SQVTM, CDR2 ANQGSEA. This CDR3 is built from 11 residues. The CDR3 DNA reads as TGCAGCGTTGAAGACGGAGAGACCCAGTACTTC. Translated: CSVEDGETQYF.

The chain has TRBV5-1 and TRBJ2-3, with 12 nucleotides matching TRBD2. The CDR3 has 20 residues. With V trimmed by 4 bases and J by 2 bases, 17 bases remained unmatched. CDR1 SGHRS and CDR2 YFSETQ come from the germline V gene. CDR3 in DNA: TGCGCCAGCAGCGCCCGGGACAGGAGGACTAGCGGGACATTCACAGATACGCAGTATTTT. Amino acid sequence: CASSARDRRTSGTFTDTQYF.

This rearrangement joins TRBV28 to TRBJ1-5, with 7 bases that match TRBD1. There are 12 residues in the CDR3. V dropped 11 bases and J dropped 3; count of bases not matched to a gene: 4. CDR1 MDHEN and CDR2 SYDVKM come from the germline V gene. CDR3 sequence: CAVGTDNQPQHF. DNA of the CDR3: TGTGCCGTTGGGACAGACAATCAGCCCCAGCATTTT.

The rearrangement links TRBV7-8 to TRBJ2-1, with 8 bases fitting TRBD1. J lost 4 bases, V lost 5 bases, and 10 bases had no gene match. Germline V gene sequence: CDR1 SGHVS, CDR2 FQNEAQ. The CDR3 covers 16 residues. The CDR3 region has the DNA TGTGCCAGCAGCCCTAACCCGGGACAGGAATACAATGAGCAGTTCTTC. This codes for CASSPNPGQEYNEQFF.

The chain employs TRBV18 and TRBJ2-7, with TRBD2 matching over 7 bases. CDR1 and CDR2 (germline): KGHSH, LQKENI. V shed 2 bases, J shed 7 bases, and the junction held 14 bases outside the gene matches. CDR3 length: 16 amino acids. DNA for the CDR3: TGTGCCAGCTCACCAGTCGGGAAAGCGGGATTGGGTGAGCAGTACTTC. It translates to CASSPVGKAGLGEQYF.

This chain uses TRBV30 with TRBJ1-2; 7 nucleotides agree with TRBD1. Germline lookup yields CDR1 GTSNPN and CDR2 SVGIG (reference sequence). V shed 7 bases, J shed 3 bases, and the junction held 8 bases outside the gene matches. There are 13 residues in the CDR3. The CDR3 nucleotides are TGTGCCTTAGACCGGGACAGCGACTATGGCTACACCTTC. Protein product: CALDRDSDYGYTF.

V usage is TRBV18 and J usage is TRBJ2-7, with 10 bases aligning to TRBD1. Germline lookup yields CDR1 KGHSH and CDR2 LQKENI. The ends lost 0 bases at V and 2 bases at J; junction bases unmatched: 4. The CDR3 has 16 amino acids. This CDR3 reads CASSPPRTGGTYEQYF. The CDR3 region has the DNA TGTGCCAGCTCACCACCTAGGACAGGGGGAACCTACGAGCAGTACTTC.

The chain is built from TRBV4-2 and TRBJ1-2; tentative D call: TRBD1 (6 bases). Trimming took 1 base from V and 0 from J, leaving 9 bases between them. The CDR3 loop spans 15 amino acids. Germline assignment: CDR1 LGHNA and CDR2 YNFKEQ. In DNA form, the CDR3 reads TGTGCCAGCAGCCAAGGGACAGAAGCTAACTATGGCTACACCTTC. It encodes CASSQGTEANYGYTF.

The rearrangement joins TRBV7-6 to TRBJ2-3; 7 bases line up with TRBD2. The CDR3 contains 12 residues. Germline V lookup: CDR1 SGHVS, CDR2 FNYEAQ. V was pared by 4 bases and J by 8 bases, with 3 bases of the junction left unmatched. CDR3 bases: TGTGCCAGCAGCTCGACTAGCCCTACGCAGTATTTT. Translated, it gives CASSSTSPTQYF.

This chain links TRBV7-9 with TRBJ1-1; D is unresolved. Germline V gene lookup returns CDR1 SEHNR and CDR2 FQNEAQ (reference sequence). This CDR3 has 15 amino acids. V was shortened by 0 bases and J by 2 bases, with 10 bases between the two germline ends. The CDR3 region has the DNA TGTGCCAGCAGCTTAGCGCACGCAGGTAACACTGAAGCTTTCTTT. This sequence encodes CASSLAHAGNTEAFF.

The V gene is TRBV2, the J gene TRBJ1-2, with 9 bases identical to TRBD1. With 3 bases clipped from V and 5 bases from J, the junction kept 4 bases outside the gene matches. CDR1 is SNHLY and CDR2 is FYNNEI in the germline V gene. The CDR3 is 14 residues long. CDR3 amino acids: CASSEVGQGYGYTF. Here the CDR3 DNA reads TGTGCCAGCAGTGAGGTGGGACAGGGATATGGCTACACCTTC. Together with reference TRBV2 and TRBJ1-2, the CDR3 gives the full variable domain: EPEVTQTPSHQVTQMGQEVILRCVPISNHLYFYWYRQILGQKVEFLVSFYNNEISEKSEIFDDQFSVERPDGSNFTLKIRSTKLEDSAMYFCASSEVGQGYGYTFGSGTRLTVV.

The V call is TRBV19, the J call TRBJ1-1, with a tentative D call TRBD1 (6 bases). Germline CDR1 reads LNHDA; CDR2 reads SQIVND (reference sequence). The CDR3 contains 17 residues. Trimming removed 5 bases at V and 1 base at J, with 20 bases between. CDR3: CASSAPGTYTRNTEAFF. The CDR3 DNA reads TGTGCCAGTAGTGCTCCCGGGACATATACGAGGAACACTGAAGCTTTCTTT.

CDR3 DNA sequence: TGTGCCAGCAGCGTAGCTACAGGAGGGTGGTTTGAGCAGTTCTTC. Translating gives CASSVATGGWFEQFF. V and J are TRBV9 and TRBJ2-1; D perhaps matches TRBD2 (6 bases). There are 15 residues in the CDR3. The germline V gene encodes CDR1 SGDLS and CDR2 YYNGEE. V lost 0 bases to trimming and J lost 9 bases, with 16 bases between them.

The chain is built from TRBV9 and TRBJ2-1; TRBD2 aligns across 7 bases. The CDR3 is 18 amino acids. V shed 0 bases, J shed 7 bases, and the junction held 16 bases outside the gene matches. Germline V gene lookup returns CDR1 SGDLS and CDR2 YYNGEE. The CDR3 nucleotides are TGTGCCAGCAGCGTAGCCCTCAAAACGACTAGCTCCGTGAATGAGCAGTTCTTC. Protein sequence: CASSVALKTTSSVNEQFF.

The chain joins TRBV11-3 to TRBJ2-7; a possible D gene is TRBD1 (6 bases). Germline V gives CDR1 SGHNT, CDR2 YENEEA. With 5 bases removed from V and 1 base from J, the gap between germline ends came to 12 bases. The CDR3 extends over 14 amino acids. CDR3 loop: CASSTRDNSYEQYF. Here the CDR3 DNA reads TGTGCCAGCAGCACCCGGGACAATTCCTACGAGCAGTACTTC.

The rearrangement links TRBV11-2 to TRBJ1-2, with a possible D match to TRBD1 (5 bases). V gave up 5 bases and J gave up 4 bases, with 17 bases separating them. The CDR3 runs to 15 residues. CDR1 is SGHAT, CDR2 FQNNGV, per germline. Written as DNA, the CDR3 is TGTGCCAGCAGCACCGGGGAGGGGTTAGGCTATGGCTACACCTTC. This sequence encodes CASSTGEGLGYGYTF.